This T cell receptor beta chain was identified during a study of blood T cells in healthy people across ages. This clonotype showed up just a few times. What it binds is unknown. Notes on the study in general: Considered underestimates were the diversity estimates obtained from one million T cells.

Together with a sample-barcoded 5' primer, a J-beta primer mix was included in a second PCR lasting about 6 to 11 cycles. TCRdb re-called the 5' RACE reads through MiXCR, storing one row per CDR3 protein. The sample holds around 1,000,000 distinct CDR3 sequences, 20% to 25% seen once. CDR3 length: 13 amino acids. Deletions cut 4 bases from V and 7 bases from J, with 13 bases between. Germline V CDR1 and CDR2: MNHNY, SVGAGI (reference sequence). These data also formed part of another study, on T cells of mothers and their children. That study adds: The output of TCR recombination is shaped by thymic selection similarly in related and unrelated pairs. Overlap in related mother-child pairs always slightly exceeded unrelated pairs, never significantly.

The sequence was collected from a girl aged 2 to 9 in good health. The chain joins TRBV6-6 to TRBJ1-1; no clear D gene. Specimen: blood. DNA for the CDR3: TGTGCCAGCAGTTCAACGGATATCGGTGAAGCTTTCTTT. Translation: CASSSTDIGEAFF.